This T cell receptor beta chain is from a study of vaccination and CD4 T cells after COVID-19. V was trimmed by 3 bases and J by 13 bases, leaving 15 bases between them. The CDR3 is 12 residues long. In germline, CDR1 is MGHRA, CDR2 YSYEKL. Sequenced with the Oncomine TCR Beta short-read assay was DNA taken from cultured CD4+ T cells. It was cultured CD4+ T cells from which genomic DNA was extracted. MiXCR, run by TCRdb on the PCR reads, gives a single entry per CDR3 protein. The data show 15,000 to 25,000 distinct CDR3 sequences, roughly 50% seen once. Sample treatment: approximately nine-day PBMC culture with coronavirus spike peptide pools or control peptides (ViraFEST assay). Each well received around 1.8 million PBMCs, cultured with 8 to 10 IU/ml IL-2 and 9.5 to 10 ug/ml peptide pools. Details on this clonotype: The antigen remains unidentified.

The V gene is TRBV4-1, the J gene TRBJ1-2; D may be TRBD1 (6 bases). The clonotype comes from a human donor who had recovered from COVID-19. Sequencing input: CD4+ T cells from blood, cultured in vitro. The CDR3 DNA reads TGCGCCAGCAGCCATCCCGTGGGACACCTCACCTTC. It is translated as CASSHPVGHLTF.